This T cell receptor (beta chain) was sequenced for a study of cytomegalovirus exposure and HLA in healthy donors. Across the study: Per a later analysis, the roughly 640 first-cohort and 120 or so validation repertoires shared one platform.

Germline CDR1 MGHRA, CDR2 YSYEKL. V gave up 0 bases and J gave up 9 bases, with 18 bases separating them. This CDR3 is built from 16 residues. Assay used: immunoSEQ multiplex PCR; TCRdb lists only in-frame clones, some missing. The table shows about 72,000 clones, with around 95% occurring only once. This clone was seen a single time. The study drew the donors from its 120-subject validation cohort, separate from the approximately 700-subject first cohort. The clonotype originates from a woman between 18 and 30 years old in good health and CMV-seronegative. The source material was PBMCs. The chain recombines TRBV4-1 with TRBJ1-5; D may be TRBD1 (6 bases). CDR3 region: CASSQEGPGAGTPQHF. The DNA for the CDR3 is TGCGCCAGCAGCCAAGAGGGGCCAGGGGCCGGGACGCCCCAGCATTTT.